These 22 T cell receptor beta chains originate from one sample sequenced in a study of radiation and T cells in renal cell carcinoma. Treatment denoted: treatment-naive control, cytoreductive nephrectomy. TCRdb's copy holds only in-frame clones and misses some; the assay was immunoSEQ multiplex PCR. The sample gives roughly 18,000 clones, 59% of which show up once; 25% to 40% is in the top ten. The material was tumor tissue, obtained from a patient whose treatment was nephrectomy without radiotherapy. The origin of the receptors is a man between 50 and 59 years old with renal cell carcinoma.

The chain combines TRBV6-5 with TRBJ1-2, with a tentative D call TRBD1 (6 bases). Germline CDR1 MNHEY, CDR2 SVGAGI. CDR3 length: 15 amino acids. V dropped 5 bases and J dropped 1 base, with 14 bases sitting between them. The CDR3 here is CASSLTGPINYGYTF. Written as DNA, the CDR3 is TGTGCCAGCAGTCTTACAGGGCCGATTAACTATGGCTACACCTTC.

J is TRBJ2-3 and V is TRBV2; 11 bases are shared with TRBD2. CDR3 size: 17 residues. Germline CDR1 and CDR2: SNHLY and FYNNEI. With V trimmed by 6 bases and J by 5 bases, 13 bases remained unmatched. CDR3 residues: CASSSDYSGRGGDTQYF. In DNA, the CDR3 is TGTGCCAGCAGCTCAGATTATAGCGGGAGGGGGGGAGATACGCAGTATTTT.

This clone appeared once. V and J are TRBV10-3 and TRBJ1-5; D call uncertain. V shed 9 bases and J shed 2 bases, with 14 bases lying between them. Per germline, CDR1 ENHRY and CDR2 SYGVKD. The CDR3 is 14 amino acids. CDR3 in amino acids: CAISGHGGNQPQHF. The CDR3 bases are TGTGCCATTTCCGGTCATGGGGGCAATCAGCCCCAGCATTTT.

V gene TRBV7-2 combines with J gene TRBJ2-7; TRBD1 might be the D (5 bases). The CDR3 covers 17 residues. CDR1 and CDR2 (germline): SGHTA, FQGNSA. V lost 1 base and J 0 bases, leaving 16 bases between the germline ends. DNA for the CDR3: TGTGCCAGCAGCTTAGTACGTCCGGCAGGGTTCTCCTACGAGCAGTACTTC. This translates into CASSLVRPAGFSYEQYF. Together with reference TRBV7-2 and TRBJ2-7, the CDR3 gives the full variable domain: GAGVSQSPSNKVTEKGKDVELRCDPISGHTALYWYRQSLGQGLEFLIYFQGNSAPDKSGLPSDRFSAERTGGSVSTLTIQRTQQEDSAVYLCASSLVRPAGFSYEQYFGPGTRLTVT.

J is TRBJ2-6 and V is TRBV7-2; no reliable D call. Trimming pared 3 bases from V and 2 bases from J, leaving 8 bases between. CDR3 length: 15 residues. Per germline, CDR1 SGHTA and CDR2 FQGNSA. The CDR3 DNA sequence: TGTGCCAGCAGCTTTGGAGCCACTGGGGCCAACGTCCTGACTTTC. It is translated as CASSFGATGANVLTF.

This clone showed up just a few times. V usage is TRBV27 and J usage is TRBJ1-4; 9 bases agree with TRBD1. This CDR3 spans 17 amino acids. V dropped 2 bases and J dropped 6; count of bases not matched to a gene: 10. Per the germline V gene, CDR1 is MNHEY and CDR2 is SMNVEV (reference sequence). The CDR3 nucleotides are TGTGCCAGCAGTTTAGGACAGGGGTACAAACCGGATGAAAAACTGTTTTTT. Protein sequence: CASSLGQGYKPDEKLFF.

The chain carries TRBV30 and TRBJ2-3; 14 bases agree with TRBD2. CDR3 length: 14 amino acids. Germline V gives CDR1 GTSNPN, CDR2 SVGIG (reference sequence). Germline trimming cut 8 bases from V and 5 bases from J; bases unmatched to any gene: 6. CDR3 region: CARRLAGGLDTQYF. The CDR3 region has the DNA TGTGCCCGCAGACTAGCGGGGGGGTTAGATACGCAGTATTTT.

The chain uses TRBV7-2 and TRBJ1-2; D gene uncertain. Germline CDR1 is SGHTA and CDR2 is FQGNSA. The CDR3 is made up of 14 amino acids. The V gene lost 5 bases and the J gene lost 3 bases, with 13 bases spanning the gap. CDR3 DNA sequence: TGTGCCAGCAGCCGAGACAAGGGTGACTATGGCTACACCTTC. Its protein is CASSRDKGDYGYTF. Complete variable domain (other parts from reference TRBV7-2 and TRBJ1-2): GAGVSQSPSNKVTEKGKDVELRCDPISGHTALYWYRQSLGQGLEFLIYFQGNSAPDKSGLPSDRFSAERTGGSVSTLTIQRTQQEDSAVYLCASSRDKGDYGYTFGSGTRLTVV.

V gene TRBV2 combines with J gene TRBJ1-6; D not certain. Germline V gene lookup returns CDR1 SNHLY and CDR2 FYNNEI. The ends were cut back, 3 bases at V and 7 bases at J, with 1 base in the middle. This CDR3 has 11 residues. The CDR3 sequence: CASSENSPLHF. CDR3 coding DNA: TGTGCCAGCAGTGAGAATTCACCCCTCCACTTT.

This sequence joins TRBV2 and TRBJ1-1, with D unresolved. This CDR3 is 11 amino acids long. Germline V gene sequence: CDR1 SNHLY, CDR2 FYNNEI. Between the trimmed V and J ends, which lost 8 bases and 0 bases, there was a span of 4 bases. The chain's CDR3 is CASCLNTEAFF. The CDR3 bases are TGTGCCAGCTGCTTGAACACTGAAGCTTTCTTT.

CDR3 in amino acids: CASSPGQNEKLFF. The CDR3 nucleotides read TGTGCCAGCTCACCTGGTCAGAATGAAAAACTGTTTTTT. The chain combines TRBV18 with TRBJ1-4; D gene unclear. V was pared by 3 bases and J by 5 bases, with 7 bases between. Germline V CDR1 and CDR2: KGHSH, LQKENI. The CDR3 spans 13 residues.

The chain is built from TRBV5-8 and TRBJ2-1, with a tentative D call TRBD2 (6 bases). Germline CDR1 reads SGHTS; CDR2 reads YDEGEE. This CDR3 comprises 18 residues. Trimming stripped 4 bases from V and 0 bases from J, with 20 bases between. CDR3: CASSLSPLAAYSYNEQFF. DNA for the CDR3: TGTGCCAGCAGCCTCTCCCCCTTAGCGGCATACTCCTACAATGAGCAGTTCTTC.

This chain links TRBV7-2 with TRBJ1-2; D gene ambiguous. This CDR3 comprises 15 residues. Between the trimmed V and J ends, which lost 1 base and 0 bases, there was a span of 9 bases. CDR1 is SGHTA and CDR2 is FQGNSA in the germline V gene. The CDR3 coding sequence is TGTGCCAGCAGCTTAGACCTACCTGCTAACTATGGCTACACCTTC. This encodes CASSLDLPANYGYTF.

The rearrangement uses TRBV7-2 and TRBJ2-3, with D uncertain. V dropped 7 bases and J dropped 6 bases, with 11 bases sitting between them. Germline loops: CDR1 SGHTA, CDR2 FQGNSA. The CDR3 is 12 residues long. DNA for the CDR3: TGTGCCAGCACCGCGTTAAGCGATACGCAGTATTTT. This encodes CASTALSDTQYF.

V is TRBV9 and J is TRBJ1-1, with D hard to call. This CDR3 region has 13 residues. Trimming left V 2 bases short and J 5 bases short, with 10 bases between. In germline, CDR1 is SGDLS, CDR2 YYNGEE. Here the CDR3 reads CASSVNLRTEAFF. Here the CDR3 DNA reads TGTGCCAGCAGCGTCAATCTCCGAACTGAAGCTTTCTTT.

The rearrangement joins TRBV19 to TRBJ2-4; TRBD1 matches at 9 bases. Looked up from germline, CDR1 is LNHDA and CDR2 is SQIVND (reference sequence). Losses at the gene ends were 3 bases for V and 0 bases for J; bases not matched to a gene: 3. The CDR3 covers 16 residues. The CDR3 reads CASSMGQGVAKNIQYF. The DNA for the CDR3 is TGTGCCAGTAGTATGGGACAGGGAGTAGCCAAAAACATTCAGTACTTC.

The rearrangement joins TRBV11-2 to TRBJ2-1; 8 bases are shared with TRBD2. The germline V gene has CDR1 SGHAT and CDR2 FQNNGV. After removal of 4 bases from V and 8 bases from J, the junction contained 13 bases not matched to a gene. The CDR3 loop spans 16 amino acids. CDR3 residues: CASSSPGLDLLHEQFF. The CDR3 nucleotides read TGTGCCAGCAGCTCGCCGGGACTAGACCTACTCCATGAGCAGTTCTTC.

The chain uses TRBV20-1 and TRBJ2-1; D is perhaps TRBD2 (6 bases). In germline, CDR1 is DFQATT, CDR2 SNEGSKA (reference sequence). V shed 8 bases and J shed 7 bases, with 12 bases lying between them. This CDR3 is built from 11 residues. This chain's CDR3 is CSSGVRNEQFF. The CDR3 bases are TGCAGTTCGGGGGTGCGAAATGAGCAGTTCTTC.

This clone was seen a few times. The chain carries TRBV7-9 and TRBJ1-1, with D possibly being TRBD1 (5 bases). The CDR3 runs 13 residues. Germline V lookup: CDR1 SEHNR, CDR2 FQNEAQ (reference sequence). The V end was cut by 5 bases, the J end by 1 base, with 8 bases between. The chain's CDR3 is CASSKQANTEAFF. The CDR3 nucleotides are TGTGCCAGCAGCAAACAGGCGAACACTGAAGCTTTCTTT.

The rearrangement uses TRBV7-6 and TRBJ2-7, with 7 bases fitting TRBD2. The CDR3 consists of 12 residues. Per the germline V gene, CDR1 is SGHVS and CDR2 is FNYEAQ. V shed 7 bases and J 3 bases; nucleotides not matched to a gene: 3. The CDR3, as DNA: TGTGCCAGCACTGGGACTAACTACGAGCAGTACTTC. Translation: CASTGTNYEQYF. Variable domain in full (rest from reference TRBV7-6 and TRBJ2-7): GAGVSQSPRYKVTKRGQDVALRCDPISGHVSLYWYRQALGQGPEFLTYFNYEAQQDKSGLPNDRFSAERPEGSISTLTIQRTEQRDSAMYRCASTGTNYEQYFGPGTRLTVT.

V usage is TRBV29-1 and J usage is TRBJ2-7; 9 nucleotides match TRBD1. Trimming at V came to 7 bases and at J to 5 bases, leaving 15 bases not matched to a gene. The CDR3 has 15 residues. Germline V gene lookup returns CDR1 SQVTM and CDR2 ANQGSEA. CDR3 region: CSARLGQGWGNEQYF. The CDR3 nucleotides read TGCAGCGCCCGTTTGGGACAGGGATGGGGGAACGAGCAGTACTTC.

This clone is judged medium-sized (0.01 to 0.1%). This chain joins TRBV7-6 and TRBJ2-1; no firm D call. V lost 1 base to trimming and J lost 8 bases, with 12 bases between them. Per the germline V gene, CDR1 is SGHVS and CDR2 is FNYEAQ. The CDR3 extends over 14 amino acids. CDR3 sequence reads: CASSLGYPGDEQFF. The CDR3 nucleotides read TGTGCCAGCAGCTTAGGATATCCGGGTGATGAGCAGTTCTTC.